This entry describes one TCR beta chain. The V end was cut by 5 bases, the J end by 7 bases, with 20 bases between. This CDR3 has 15 residues. CDR1 LNHDA and CDR2 SQIVND come from the germline V gene (reference sequence). Assay: immunoSEQ multiplex PCR; the TCRdb copy retains only in-frame clones and omits some. The data hold a few hundred thousand clones, with around 82% observed a single time. The source of the sample is a study of blood T cell repertoires in COVID-19. Study-level background: T cells, B-cell-depleted T cells, or PBMCs provided the cDNA or gDNA that served as material.

Material for sequencing was peripheral blood. This clonotype originated in a human donor with COVID-19, enrolled during active disease. The donor label of this sample is uncertain. The chain recombines TRBV19 with TRBJ1-2; D unresolved. The CDR3 sequence is CASSVTGGNWGGYTF. CDR3 coding DNA: TGTGCCAGTAGTGTGACTGGCGGGAACTGGGGTGGCTACACCTTC.